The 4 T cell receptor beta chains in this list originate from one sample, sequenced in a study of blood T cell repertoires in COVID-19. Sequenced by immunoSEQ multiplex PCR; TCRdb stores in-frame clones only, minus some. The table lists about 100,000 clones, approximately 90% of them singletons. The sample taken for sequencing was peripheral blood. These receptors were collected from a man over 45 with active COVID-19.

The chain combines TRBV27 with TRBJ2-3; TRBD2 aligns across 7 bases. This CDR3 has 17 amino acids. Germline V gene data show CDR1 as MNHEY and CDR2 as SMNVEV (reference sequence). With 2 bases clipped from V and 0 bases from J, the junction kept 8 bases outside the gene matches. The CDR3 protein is CASSLAGDFSSTDTQYF. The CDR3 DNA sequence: TGTGCCAGCAGTTTAGCGGGGGACTTCTCTAGCACAGATACGCAGTATTTT.

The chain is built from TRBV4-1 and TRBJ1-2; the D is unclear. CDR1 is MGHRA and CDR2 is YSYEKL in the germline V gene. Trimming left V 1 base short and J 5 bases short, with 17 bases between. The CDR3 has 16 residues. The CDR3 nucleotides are TGCGCCAGCAGCCAAGCGTCAGGAGGCAGCAAGTATGGCTACACCTTC. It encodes CASSQASGGSKYGYTF.

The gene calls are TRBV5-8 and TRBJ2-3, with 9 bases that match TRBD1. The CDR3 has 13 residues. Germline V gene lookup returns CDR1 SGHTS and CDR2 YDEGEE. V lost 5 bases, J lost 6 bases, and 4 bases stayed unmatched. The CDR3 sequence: CASRRDRADTQYF. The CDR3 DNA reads TGTGCCAGCAGAAGGGACAGGGCCGATACGCAGTATTTT.

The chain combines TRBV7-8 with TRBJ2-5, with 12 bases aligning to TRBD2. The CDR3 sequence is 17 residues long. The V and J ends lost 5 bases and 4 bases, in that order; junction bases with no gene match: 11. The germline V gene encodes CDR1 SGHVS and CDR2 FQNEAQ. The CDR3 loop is CASSREASGRAGETQYF. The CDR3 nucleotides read TGTGCCAGCAGCCGTGAGGCTAGCGGGAGGGCCGGAGAGACCCAGTACTTC.